These 23 T cell receptor beta chains came from one sample sequenced in a study of graft-versus-host responses after intestinal transplantation. TCRdb's copy holds only in-frame clones and misses some; the assay was immunoSEQ multiplex PCR. Here the sample spans 90,000 to 150,000 clones, about 95% being singletons. These receptors have no known antigen. The starting material was unstimulated CD8+ T cells sorted from spleen or lymph node cells, obtained before intestinal transplant. The receptors derive from a human donor who received an intestinal transplant.

About this clone itself: The sample contains more than one DNA sequence encoding this CDR3. Here the CDR3 reads CASSPAGQGSGEQYF. The CDR3 nucleotides read TGTGCCAGCAGCCCCGCGGGACAGGGGTCGGGCGAGCAGTACTTC. The V gene is TRBV7-9, the J gene TRBJ2-7, with 10 bases matching TRBD1. Per germline, CDR1 SEHNR and CDR2 FQNEAQ (reference sequence). The length of the CDR3 is 15 residues. After removal of 5 bases from V and 6 bases from J, the junction contained 10 bases not matched to a gene.

The chain recombines TRBV4-1 with TRBJ1-5; no reliable D call. The germline V gene has CDR1 MGHRA and CDR2 YSYEKL. CDR3 length: 14 residues. Trimming shortened V by 4 bases and J by 4 bases, and 11 bases separated the two germline ends. DNA for the CDR3: TGCGCCAGCAGCCGCCGACGGTGGAATCAGCCCCAGCATTTT. Protein sequence: CASSRRRWNQPQHF.

This chain joins TRBV5-6 and TRBJ1-2, with 7 nucleotides matching TRBD1. This CDR3 has 14 amino acids. Germline assignment: CDR1 SGHDT and CDR2 YYEEEE. Trimming took 0 bases from V and 7 from J; bases not matched to a gene: 6. The CDR3 here is CASSLGTGSGGYTF. CDR3 nucleotides: TGTGCCAGCAGCTTGGGGACAGGCTCCGGTGGCTACACCTTC.

In DNA form, the CDR3 reads TGTGCCAGCAGTTTGACTTCGCGGACTCCCCCTTACGAGCAGTACTTC. Its translation: CASSLTSRTPPYEQYF. This chain uses TRBV27 with TRBJ2-7; weak D call: TRBD2 (5 bases). This CDR3 spans 16 amino acids. V shed 3 bases and J shed 4 bases, with 19 bases lying between them. Germline CDR1 reads MNHEY; CDR2 reads SMNVEV (reference sequence).

V and J are TRBV6-5 and TRBJ2-1; 7 bases are shared with TRBD1. V shed 4 bases and J 2 bases; nucleotides not matched to a gene: 2. The V gene's germline CDR1 is MNHEY and CDR2 SVGAGI. The CDR3 has 14 amino acids. CDR3 protein: CASSSTGAYNEQFF. In DNA form, the CDR3 reads TGTGCCAGCAGTTCTACAGGGGCCTACAATGAGCAGTTCTTC.

The genes are TRBV28 and TRBJ2-5, with D maybe TRBD1 (6 bases). Per germline, CDR1 MDHEN and CDR2 SYDVKM. Trimming stripped 7 bases from V and 5 bases from J, with 35 bases between. The CDR3 runs 20 residues. The CDR3 is CASNHYGGGEDFSLTETQYF. CDR3 sequence (DNA): TGTGCCAGCAACCATTATGGGGGCGGCGAGGACTTTAGTTTGACGGAGACCCAGTACTTC.

This clone was recorded once. The same CDR3 can be traced to other DNA sequences in this sample. The chain has TRBV19 and TRBJ2-7; D is perhaps TRBD1 (6 bases). Germline V CDR1 and CDR2: LNHDA, SQIVND (reference sequence). V dropped 1 base and J dropped 2 bases, with 9 bases sitting between them. The CDR3 has 14 residues. The CDR3 coding sequence is TGTGCCAGTAGTATAGTTGCAGGGGCCTACGAGCAGTACTTC. It translates to CASSIVAGAYEQYF.

This chain connects TRBV5-6 to TRBJ2-7, with TRBD1 matching 8 bases. The germline V gene encodes CDR1 SGHDT and CDR2 YYEEEE. V was pared by 0 bases and J by 2 bases, with 1 base of the junction left unmatched. The CDR3 is 14 residues long. The chain's CDR3 is CASSLGTGTYEQYF. CDR3 nucleotides: TGTGCCAGCAGCTTGGGGACAGGGACCTACGAGCAGTACTTC.

The chain carries TRBV21-1 and TRBJ2-3. TRBV21-1 is designated a pseudogene. The CDR3 extends over 15 amino acids. The CDR3 DNA reads TGTGCCAGCACCATAGATGGGATCATCACAGATACGCAGTATTTT. This codes for CASTIDGIITDTQYF.

This sequence joins TRBV6-5 and TRBJ1-4; weak D call: TRBD1 (6 bases). The CDR3 has 16 amino acids. V gave up 1 base and J gave up 3 bases, with 12 bases separating them. Germline V CDR1 and CDR2: MNHEY, SVGAGI. CDR3 bases: TGTGCCAGCAGTTACTTCCCAGGGGCAGCTAATGAAAAACTGTTTTTT. Encoded protein: CASSYFPGAANEKLFF.

V gene TRBV6-5 combines with J gene TRBJ1-3; TRBD1 is a possible D gene (6 bases). In germline, CDR1 is MNHEY, CDR2 SVGAGI. Between the trimmed V and J ends, which lost 1 base and 0 bases, there was a span of 10 bases. The CDR3 is 16 residues long. Here the CDR3 reads CASSYFGQYSGNTIYF. The CDR3, as DNA: TGTGCCAGCAGTTACTTCGGACAGTACTCTGGAAACACCATATATTTT.

The chain recombines TRBV7-9 with TRBJ1-1; D unresolved. The CDR3 covers 12 residues. V was cut by 1 base and J by 11 bases, with 11 bases left in between. CDR1 SEHNR and CDR2 FQNEAQ come from the germline V gene (reference sequence). The CDR3 DNA reads TGTGCCAGCAGCTTAGGGGGATACGGGGCTTTCTTT. Protein product: CASSLGGYGAFF.

This chain joins TRBV27 and TRBJ2-3, with D hard to call. Germline V gene lookup returns CDR1 MNHEY and CDR2 SMNVEV (reference sequence). This CDR3 comprises 14 residues. Between the trimmed V and J ends, which lost 1 base and 2 bases, there was a span of 7 bases. Here the CDR3 DNA reads TGTGCCAGCAGTTTATGGGCCCTCACAGATACGCAGTATTTT. Translating gives CASSLWALTDTQYF.

Concerning this clone itself: Its ends do not fully match the called genes, so a read error is possible. The sample holds other DNA sequences that translate to the same CDR3. The V call is TRBV11-3, the J call TRBJ1-1; perhaps TRBD1 as D (5 bases). Germline CDR1 reads SGHNT; CDR2 reads YENEEA. This CDR3 comprises 13 residues. The CDR3, as DNA: TGTGCCAGCAGCGAGGGAGTGGACACTGAAGCCTTCTTT. As protein: CASSEGVDTEAFF. The whole variable domain, remainder taken from reference TRBV11-3 and TRBJ1-1, is EAGVVQSPRYKIIEKKQPVAFWCNPISGHNTLYWYLQNLGQGPELLIRYENEEAVDDSQLPKDRFSAERLKGVDSTLKIQPAELGDSAVYLCASSEGVDTEAFFGQGTRLTVV.

The chain couples TRBV4-1 to TRBJ1-6; D is unclear. This CDR3 comprises 15 residues. In germline, CDR1 is MGHRA, CDR2 YSYEKL. Trimming removed 4 bases at V and 0 bases at J, with 7 bases between. The CDR3 region is CASSRGPSYNSPLHF. CDR3 DNA sequence: TGCGCCAGCAGCCGAGGGCCCTCCTATAATTCACCCCTCCACTTT.

This chain connects TRBV28 to TRBJ2-1; weak D call: TRBD2 (5 bases). CDR1 and CDR2 from the germline V gene are MDHEN and SYDVKM. V lost 11 bases and J 3 bases, leaving 17 bases between the germline ends. This CDR3 is 14 amino acids long. This CDR3 is CASRRLANYNEQFF. DNA for the CDR3: TGTGCCTCGAGGAGGCTAGCAAACTACAATGAGCAGTTCTTC.

CDR3 region: CASSLGREAFF. CDR3 nucleotide sequence: TGCGCCAGCAGCCTCGGCAGGGAAGCTTTCTTT. The rearrangement uses TRBV4-1 and TRBJ1-1; no clear D. With 4 bases removed from V and 8 bases from J, the gap between germline ends came to 8 bases. Per the germline V gene, CDR1 is MGHRA and CDR2 is YSYEKL. This CDR3 region has 11 residues.

The chain's CDR3 is CASSEGISGLMNTEAFF. The DNA of the CDR3 is TGTGCCAGCAGTGAAGGAATAAGTGGACTTATGAACACTGAAGCTTTCTTT. V is TRBV6-1 and J is TRBJ1-1, with no clear D. V was pared by 1 base and J by 0 bases, with 15 bases between. The germline V gene has CDR1 MNHNS and CDR2 SASEGT. The CDR3 consists of 17 residues.

The V call is TRBV5-1, the J call TRBJ2-7, with TRBD2 matching 10 bases. CDR3 length: 18 amino acids. Trimming at V came to 1 base and at J to 0 bases, leaving 10 bases not matched to a gene. Germline V gene data show CDR1 as SGHRS and CDR2 as YFSETQ. The CDR3 DNA sequence: TGCGCCAGCAGCTTGTTTAGTAGCGGGAGGTCCCTCTCCTACGAGCAGTACTTC. Translated, it gives CASSLFSSGRSLSYEQYF.

The chain uses TRBV9 and TRBJ2-1, with D perhaps assigned TRBD1 or TRBD2 (9 bases each). V lost 4 bases and J lost 0, with 35 bases in between. Germline-derived CDR1 and CDR2 are SGDLS and YYNGEE. The CDR3 totals 23 residues. CDR3 sequence reads: CASSLPGTGTPAGGLGSYNEQFF. The CDR3 bases are TGTGCCAGCAGCCTCCCCGGGACAGGGACCCCAGCGGGAGGCTTGGGCTCCTACAATGAGCAGTTCTTC.

This chain joins TRBV9 and TRBJ2-3; 10 bases line up with TRBD2. The CDR3 loop spans 19 amino acids. Looked up from germline, CDR1 is SGDLS and CDR2 is YYNGEE. V was pared by 0 bases and J by 0 bases, with 10 bases of the junction left unmatched. The CDR3 DNA is TGTGCCAGCAGCGTAGGTCTCCGGACTAGCGGTTCTAGCACAGATACGCAGTATTTT. This translates into CASSVGLRTSGSSTDTQYF.

This chain links TRBV7-2 with TRBJ2-7; 8 nucleotides match TRBD1. V shed 1 base, J shed 5 bases, and the junction held 7 bases outside the gene matches. The CDR3 loop spans 15 amino acids. CDR1 is SGHTA and CDR2 is FQGNSA in the germline V gene. The CDR3 DNA is TGTGCCAGCAGCTTAGACAGGGGGACTCTTCACGAGCAGTACTTC. Amino acid sequence: CASSLDRGTLHEQYF. Together with reference TRBV7-2 and TRBJ2-7, the CDR3 gives the full variable domain: GAGVSQSPSNKVTEKGKDVELRCDPISGHTALYWYRQSLGQGLEFLIYFQGNSAPDKSGLPSDRFSAERTGGSVSTLTIQRTQQEDSAVYLCASSLDRGTLHEQYFGPGTRLTVT.

The CDR3 loop is CASSQAGQDAYGYTF. Written as DNA, the CDR3 is TGCGCCAGCAGCCAAGCAGGACAGGATGCCTATGGCTACACCTTC. This chain uses TRBV4-1 with TRBJ1-2, with 7 bases matching TRBD1. With V trimmed by 1 base and J by 4 bases, 6 bases remained unmatched. The CDR3 is 15 residues long. In germline, CDR1 is MGHRA, CDR2 YSYEKL.